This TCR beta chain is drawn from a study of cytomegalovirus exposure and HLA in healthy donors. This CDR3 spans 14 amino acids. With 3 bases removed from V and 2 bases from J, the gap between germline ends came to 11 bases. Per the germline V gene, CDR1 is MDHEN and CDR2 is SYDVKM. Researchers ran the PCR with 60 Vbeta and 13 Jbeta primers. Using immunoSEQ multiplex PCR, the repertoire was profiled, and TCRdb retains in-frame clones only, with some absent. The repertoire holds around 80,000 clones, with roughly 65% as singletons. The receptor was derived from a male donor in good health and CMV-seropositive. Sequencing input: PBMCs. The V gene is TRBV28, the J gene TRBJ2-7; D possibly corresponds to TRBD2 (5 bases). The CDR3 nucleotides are TGTGCCAGCAGTTTCTTGGCCGGGGCCTACGAGCAGTACTTC. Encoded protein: CASSFLAGAYEQYF.